The present TCR beta chain was sequenced within a study of neoadjuvant anti-PD-1 for oral cavity cancer. Study in general: Nivolumab at 3 mg/kg was mostly given biweekly, three to four doses, pre-surgery. Patients without progression received a fourth nivolumab dose around day 43, then surgical resection on days 50-56.

CDR3 size: 14 residues. Trimming removed 2 bases from V and 6 bases from J; junction bases left unmatched: 5. The germline V gene has CDR1 MNHEY and CDR2 SVGAGI. These oral cavity squamous cell carcinomas were HPV-negative and locally advanced. The repertoire was sequenced with immunoSEQ multiplex PCR; TCRdb's copy has only in-frame clones and lacks some. The sample carries approximately 16,000 clones, around two thirds recorded once. This sequence was found in a person aged 35-80 years with oral cavity squamous cell carcinoma. The chain joins TRBV6-5 to TRBJ1-1; 8 nucleotides agree with TRBD1. The source material was PBMCs, sampled before nivolumab (anti-PD-1) treatment. CDR3 bases: TGTGCCAGCAGTTACCTGGGACAGGCCCCTGAAGCTTTCTTT. Translation: CASSYLGQAPEAFF.